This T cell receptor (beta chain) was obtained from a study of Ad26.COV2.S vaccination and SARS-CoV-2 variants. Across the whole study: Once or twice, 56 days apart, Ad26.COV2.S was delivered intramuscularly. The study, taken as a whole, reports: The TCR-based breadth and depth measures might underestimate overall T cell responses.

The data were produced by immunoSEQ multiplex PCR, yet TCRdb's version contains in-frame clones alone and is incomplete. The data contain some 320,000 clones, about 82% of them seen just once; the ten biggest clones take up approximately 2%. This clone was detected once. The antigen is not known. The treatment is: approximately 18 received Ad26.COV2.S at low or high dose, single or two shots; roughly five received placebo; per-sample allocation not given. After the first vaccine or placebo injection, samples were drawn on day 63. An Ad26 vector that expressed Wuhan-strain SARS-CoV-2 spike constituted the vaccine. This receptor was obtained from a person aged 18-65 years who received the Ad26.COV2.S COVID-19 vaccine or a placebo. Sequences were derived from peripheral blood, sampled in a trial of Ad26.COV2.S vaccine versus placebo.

The CDR3 region has the DNA TGTGCCAGCAGCCCCCAAAAGGGTGAGCAGTTCTTC. It yields the protein CASSPQKGEQFF. The V and J genes are TRBV7-2 and TRBJ2-1; D is uncertain. This CDR3 region has 12 residues. CDR1 and CDR2 (germline): SGHTA, FQGNSA. The ends were cut back, 5 bases at V and 9 bases at J, with 11 bases in the middle.